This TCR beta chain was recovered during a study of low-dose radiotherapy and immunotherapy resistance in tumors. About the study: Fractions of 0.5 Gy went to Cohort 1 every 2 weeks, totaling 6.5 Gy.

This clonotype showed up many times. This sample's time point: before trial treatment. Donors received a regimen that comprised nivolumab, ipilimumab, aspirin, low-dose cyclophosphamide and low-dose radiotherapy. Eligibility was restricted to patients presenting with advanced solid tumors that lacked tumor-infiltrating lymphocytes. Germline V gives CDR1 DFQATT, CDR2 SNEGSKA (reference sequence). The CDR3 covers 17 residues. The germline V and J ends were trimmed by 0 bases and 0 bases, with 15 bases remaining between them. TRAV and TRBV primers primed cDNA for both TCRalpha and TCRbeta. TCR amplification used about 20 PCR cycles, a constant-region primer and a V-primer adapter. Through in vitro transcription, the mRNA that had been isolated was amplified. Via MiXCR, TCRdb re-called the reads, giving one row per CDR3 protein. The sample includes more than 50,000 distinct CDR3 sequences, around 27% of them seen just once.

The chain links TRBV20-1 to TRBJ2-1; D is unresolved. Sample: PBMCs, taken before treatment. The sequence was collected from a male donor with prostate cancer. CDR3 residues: CSARDLDRASSYNEQFF. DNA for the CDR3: TGCAGTGCTAGAGATCTTGACCGGGCGAGCTCCTACAATGAGCAGTTCTTC.